This is a list of T cell receptor beta chains from one sample in a study of T cell repertoires in cytomegalovirus infection. MiXCR was run by TCRdb on the reads, yielding one entry per CDR3 protein. Of fewer than 250,000 distinct CDR3 sequences in the sample, around 12% were seen once. The sequenced sample consisted of PBMCs. Receptors were obtained from a human donor in good health (CMV status not recorded). Some clones in this sample may be carry-over from other donors' samples. The CDR3 runs from the conserved cysteine through the conserved F or W.

V gene: TRBV9; J gene: TRBJ2-3; CDR3 protein: CASSVGTSTDTQYF
V gene: TRBV7-3; J gene: TRBJ1-2; CDR3 protein: CASSLYDRPLYGYTF
V gene: TRBV28; J gene: TRBJ1-2; CDR3 protein: CASRKADYGYTF
V gene: TRBV6-6; J gene: TRBJ1-1; CDR3 protein: CASSYSGGPNTEAFF
V gene: TRBV19; J gene: TRBJ2-6; CDR3 protein: CASRSTGTGANVLTF
V gene: TRBV10-3; J gene: TRBJ2-6; CDR3 protein: CAISGQVSGANVLTF
V gene: TRBV28; J gene: TRBJ1-6; CDR3 protein: CASSFGFGQGSPLHF
V gene: TRBV28; J gene: TRBJ1-1; CDR3 protein: CASRPPGRGTEAFF
V gene: TRBV6-1; J gene: TRBJ2-7; CDR3 protein: CASSKGRASSSYEQYF
V gene: TRBV12-3/TRBV12-4; J gene: TRBJ2-5; CDR3 protein: CASSYYGTSGSHTPEGETQYF
V gene: TRBV12-3/TRBV12-4; J gene: TRBJ1-5; CDR3 protein: CASSEQPPEPQHF
V gene: TRBV7-6; J gene: TRBJ2-7; CDR3 protein: CASSSRQGSNEQYF
V gene: TRBV15; J gene: TRBJ2-5; CDR3 protein: CATSEGFEETQYF
V gene: TRBV7-2; J gene: TRBJ1-6; CDR3 protein: CASSSRDPSKSPLHF
V gene: TRBV11-2; J gene: TRBJ1-1; CDR3 protein: CASSLFPGELAEAFF
V gene: TRBV5-6; J gene: TRBJ2-5; CDR3 protein: CASSLGRLLGETQYF